A single sample gave rise to the 21 T cell receptor beta chains below, sequenced in a study of T cells in Graves' hyperthyroidism and ophthalmopathy. Authors of the study amplified TCR beta CDR3 regions from RNA transcripts. Primed by the HTBI set, a first-round RT-PCR was run on the TCR CDR3. TCRdb processed the multiplex PCR reads anew with MiXCR; each CDR3 protein has one entry. In the table there are more than 150,000 distinct CDR3 sequences, about 17% of which are singletons. Sequencing input: blood. Receptor source: a woman in her forties or fifties with Graves' hyperthyroidism.

This clonotype appeared many times. The gene calls are TRBV29-1 and TRBJ1-1; D perhaps matches TRBD1 (6 bases). The CDR3 runs to 14 residues. Germline CDR1 reads SQVTM; CDR2 reads ANQGSEA. V was pared by 5 bases and J by 7 bases, with 20 bases between. The CDR3 DNA reads TGCAGCGTTAGGGGGGTCGGGGGACCTGATGAAGCTTTCTTT. It is translated as CSVRGVGGPDEAFF.

This clonotype was seen repeatedly, ten times or more. The genes are TRBV4-1 and TRBJ2-5, with D unresolved. CDR3 length: 16 amino acids. The ends were cut back, 1 base at V and 3 bases at J, with 15 bases in the middle. The germline CDR1 and CDR2 sequences are MGHRA and YSYEKL. The DNA of the CDR3 is TGCGCCAGCAGCCAAGCACCCTGGTCCGAAAAAGAGACCCAGTACTTC. As protein: CASSQAPWSEKETQYF.

The chain has TRBV5-1 and TRBJ1-4; the D is unclear. Germline CDR1 and CDR2: SGHRS and YFSETQ. The CDR3 spans 15 residues. Trimming took 4 bases from V and 0 from J, leaving 10 bases between them. CDR3 sequence: CASSQVLATNEKLFF. CDR3 nucleotide sequence: TGCGCCAGCAGCCAAGTACTAGCAACTAATGAAAAACTGTTTTTT.

This clonotype was seen at least ten times. The rearrangement uses TRBV7-8 and TRBJ1-4; no clear D. V lost 5 bases, J lost 2 bases, and 15 bases lay in between. CDR3 length equals 16 residues. Germline loops: CDR1 SGHVS, CDR2 FQNEAQ. The CDR3 DNA reads TGTGCCAGCAGCGCCACCCACGGTAGCACTAATGAAAAACTGTTTTTT. This sequence encodes CASSATHGSTNEKLFF.

This clonotype was counted many times. V gene TRBV2 combines with J gene TRBJ1-2; D possibly corresponds to TRBD1 (6 bases). Germline values: CDR1 SNHLY, CDR2 FYNNEI. Between the trimmed V and J ends, which lost 6 bases and 0 bases, there was a span of 11 bases. This CDR3 contains 14 residues. The CDR3 DNA is TGTGCCAGCAGGGGGGCGGGGGCTAACTATGGCTACACCTTC. Translation gives CASRGAGANYGYTF.

This clonotype was seen at least ten times. The rearrangement joins TRBV2 to TRBJ1-5; a weak D match, TRBD1 (6 bases). CDR1 and CDR2 (germline): SNHLY, FYNNEI. The CDR3 length is 17 residues. V lost 4 bases, J lost 2 bases, and 18 bases lay in between. CDR3 DNA sequence: TGTGCCAGCAGTGTTGTCAGGGGCGGACAAGGCAATCAGCCCCAGCATTTT. Its translation is CASSVVRGGQGNQPQHF.

The genes are TRBV7-2 and TRBJ1-4, with unresolved D. The germline V gene has CDR1 SGHTA and CDR2 FQGNSA. The V and J ends lost 2 bases and 6 bases respectively, with 13 bases between them. This CDR3 has 15 residues. The CDR3 nucleotides are TGTGCCAGCAGCTTAAATACCGGGAACTATGAAAAACTGTTTTTT. Protein sequence: CASSLNTGNYEKLFF.

This clonotype was counted at least ten times. The chain has TRBV7-9 and TRBJ2-6; TRBD1 matches at 7 bases. CDR1 and CDR2 from the germline V gene are SEHNR and FQNEAQ (reference sequence). V dropped 6 bases and J dropped 4; count of bases not matched to a gene: 3. The CDR3 contains 14 residues. DNA of the CDR3: TGTGCCAGCAGACCGGGACAGGGGGCCAACGTCCTGACTTTC. It encodes CASRPGQGANVLTF.

This clonotype was counted only a few times. A much larger clone differs from this one at a single base, so this may be a read error. Given the absence of the conserved phenylalanine or tryptophan at the CDR3 end, a read error is likely. V gene TRBV5-1 combines with J gene TRBJ2-7; D gene ambiguous. This CDR3 contains 12 residues. V was cut by 0 bases and J by 4 bases, with 5 bases left in between. Germline values: CDR1 SGHRS, CDR2 YFSETQ. The CDR3 coding sequence is TGCGCCAGCAGCTTGGAGCAGTACGAGCAGTACCTC. Amino acids: CASSLEQYEQYL.

This clonotype was found a few times. V and J are TRBV5-1 and TRBJ1-2; D is ambiguous. CDR3 length equals 17 residues. Germline loops: CDR1 SGHRS, CDR2 YFSETQ. Trimming cost V 0 bases and J 5 bases, with 20 bases left between them. The CDR3 DNA reads as TGCGCCAGCAGCTTGGACCCCCCCGGAAAGTTTGGATATGGCTACACCTTC. This gives the protein CASSLDPPGKFGYGYTF.

At least ten counts were recorded for this clonotype. This chain connects TRBV12-3 or TRBV12-4 to TRBJ2-4; 9 bases are a match to TRBD1. The length of the CDR3 is 13 residues. V trimming: 6 bases; J trimming: 8 bases; junction bases outside the gene matches: 5. In DNA, the CDR3 is TGTGCCAGCAGGAATACAGGGGGCGACATTCAGTACTTC. As protein: CASRNTGGDIQYF.

This clonotype was found many times. The chain carries TRBV5-1 and TRBJ2-3; 8 nucleotides align to TRBD2. The CDR3 runs 15 residues. The germline V gene encodes CDR1 SGHRS and CDR2 YFSETQ. Trimming took 2 bases from V and 4 from J; bases not matched to a gene: 6. The CDR3 DNA reads as TGCGCCAGCAGCTTTCTCACTAGCGGCGCAGATACGCAGTATTTT. Amino acid sequence: CASSFLTSGADTQYF.

This clonotype was recorded at least ten times. The J gene is TRBJ2-7, the V gene TRBV7-9; perhaps D is TRBD1 or TRBD2 (6 bases each). Germline CDR1 SEHNR, CDR2 FQNEAQ (reference sequence). The V end was cut by 5 bases, the J end by 2 bases, with 19 bases between. This CDR3 is 16 amino acids long. DNA of the CDR3: TGTGCCAGCAGCCACGGGGGAACAAGGACAGCCTACGAGCAGTACTTC. It codes for CASSHGGTRTAYEQYF.

This clonotype was counted ten times or more. The chain couples TRBV5-5 to TRBJ1-2; D unresolved. Trimming removed 1 base at V and 8 bases at J, with 9 bases between. The CDR3 spans 12 residues. The germline gives CDR1 SGHKS, CDR2 YYEKEE (reference sequence). CDR3 amino acids: CASSLPEGGYTF. In DNA form, the CDR3 reads TGTGCCAGCAGCTTGCCGGAAGGAGGCTACACCTTC.

This clonotype was picked up many times. The chain carries TRBV7-8 and TRBJ2-3; TRBD2 matches at 9 bases. Germline CDR1 is SGHVS and CDR2 is FQNEAQ. The V segment lost 1 base and the J segment 2 bases; nucleotides outside the gene matches: 13. This CDR3 contains 19 residues. The CDR3 loop reads CASSLVRGVLAGVTDTQYF. The DNA for the CDR3 is TGTGCCAGCAGCTTAGTTCGGGGGGTCTTAGCGGGGGTCACAGATACGCAGTATTTT. Drawing the rest from reference TRBV7-8 and TRBJ2-3, the complete variable domain is GAGVSQSPRYKVAKRGQDVALRCDPISGHVSLFWYQQALGQGPEFLTYFQNEAQLDKSGLPSDRFFAERPEGSVSTLKIQRTQQEDSAVYLCASSLVRGVLAGVTDTQYFGPGTRLTVL.

The chain uses TRBV6-2 or TRBV6-3 and TRBJ2-7, with a weak D call TRBD1 (8 bases). Germline lookup yields CDR1 MNHEY and CDR2 SVGEGT. The V end lost 6 bases, the J end lost 5 bases, and 26 bases lay between the germline ends. The CDR3 consists of 17 residues. The CDR3 here is CASRPRAIWTGRDEQYF. The CDR3 bases are TGTGCCAGCAGGCCCCGGGCTATCTGGACAGGGAGGGACGAGCAGTACTTC.

This clonotype was seen at least ten times. V is TRBV11-2 and J is TRBJ2-1; 9 bases match TRBD1. Germline V gene data show CDR1 as SGHAT and CDR2 as FQNNGV. The V gene end was trimmed by 5 bases and the J gene end by 5 bases; junction bases not matched to a gene: 7. The CDR3 is made up of 15 amino acids. In DNA form, the CDR3 reads TGTGCCAGCAGCCAGATACAGGGGGCGAACAATGAGCAGTTCTTC. It yields the protein CASSQIQGANNEQFF.

The J gene is TRBJ1-5, the V gene TRBV6-1, with a weak D call TRBD1 (5 bases). Per the germline V gene, CDR1 is MNHNS and CDR2 is SASEGT. V was trimmed by 6 bases and J by 5 bases, leaving 14 bases between them. The CDR3 extends over 14 amino acids. The CDR3 region has the DNA TGTGCCAGCAGCACCCTGGGGCCCGATCAGCCCCAGCATTTT. Translation gives CASSTLGPDQPQHF.

This clonotype was counted ten times or more. This rearrangement joins TRBV27 to TRBJ2-1, with a tentative D call TRBD1 (6 bases). Germline assignment: CDR1 MNHEY and CDR2 SMNVEV (reference sequence). Trimming stripped 6 bases from V and 8 bases from J, with 14 bases between. The CDR3 is made up of 13 amino acids. In DNA form, the CDR3 reads TGTGCCAGCAGAGACAGGATGGGGGATGAGCAGTTCTTC. This translates into CASRDRMGDEQFF.

This clonotype was detected many times. This chain uses TRBV7-3 with TRBJ2-5; the D gene is possibly TRBD2 (6 bases). This CDR3 is built from 13 residues. The germline V gene encodes CDR1 SGHTA and CDR2 FQGTGA. With 5 bases removed from V and 0 bases from J, the gap between germline ends came to 7 bases. The CDR3 loop reads CASSRGYQETQYF. The DNA for the CDR3 is TGTGCCAGCAGCCGGGGGTACCAAGAGACCCAGTACTTC.

This clonotype was seen many times. This chain joins TRBV19 and TRBJ1-1; no definite D call. CDR3 length: 11 amino acids. The germline gives CDR1 LNHDA, CDR2 SQIVND (reference sequence). V was trimmed by 7 bases and J by 1 base, leaving 4 bases between them. In DNA form, the CDR3 reads TGTGCCAGTACATCGAACACTGAAGCTTTCTTT. Amino acid sequence: CASTSNTEAFF.